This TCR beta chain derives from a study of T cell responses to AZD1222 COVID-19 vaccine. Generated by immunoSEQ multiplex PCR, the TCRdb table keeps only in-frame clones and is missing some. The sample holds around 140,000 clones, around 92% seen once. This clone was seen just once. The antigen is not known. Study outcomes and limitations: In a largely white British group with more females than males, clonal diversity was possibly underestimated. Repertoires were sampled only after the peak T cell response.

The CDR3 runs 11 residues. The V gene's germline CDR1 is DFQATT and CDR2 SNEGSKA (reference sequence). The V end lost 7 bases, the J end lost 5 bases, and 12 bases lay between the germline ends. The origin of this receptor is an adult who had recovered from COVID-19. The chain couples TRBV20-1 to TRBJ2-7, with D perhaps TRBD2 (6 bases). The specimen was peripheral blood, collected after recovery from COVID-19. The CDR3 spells CSVGGGDEQYF. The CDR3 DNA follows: TGCAGTGTGGGGGGAGGCGACGAGCAGTACTTC.